The present T cell receptor beta chain was sequenced within a study of siplizumab effects on memory and regulatory T cells. Study outcomes and limitations: Naive T cells were seemingly more diverse than memory cells, and major contributions to the alloresponse seemed to be made by them. Among sequences traceable to unstimulated CD4+ memory cells, alloreactive ones were significantly reduced by siplizumab. Researchers could not give a naive or memory phenotype to roughly 75-95% of proliferating CD4+ or CD8+ clones.

Note on this clone: Its antigen remains unidentified.

Sequencing used immunoSEQ multiplex PCR; TCRdb keeps in-frame clones, though not all of them. The data contain tens of thousands of clones, roughly 87% of them singletons. Sequencing was carried out using Tregs sorted from blood. This clonotype was sampled from a human donor in good health.

DNA for the CDR3: TGTGCCAGCAGTTCAACAGGGAAAACCGACCAGGAAAACACTGAAGCTTTCTTT. Translated, it gives CASSSTGKTDQENTEAFF. The chain carries TRBV27 and TRBJ1-1, with D possibly TRBD1 on 6 matching bases. V shed 4 bases and J shed 2 bases, with 23 bases lying between them. Germline CDR1 and CDR2: MNHEY and SMNVEV (reference sequence). This CDR3 contains 18 residues.